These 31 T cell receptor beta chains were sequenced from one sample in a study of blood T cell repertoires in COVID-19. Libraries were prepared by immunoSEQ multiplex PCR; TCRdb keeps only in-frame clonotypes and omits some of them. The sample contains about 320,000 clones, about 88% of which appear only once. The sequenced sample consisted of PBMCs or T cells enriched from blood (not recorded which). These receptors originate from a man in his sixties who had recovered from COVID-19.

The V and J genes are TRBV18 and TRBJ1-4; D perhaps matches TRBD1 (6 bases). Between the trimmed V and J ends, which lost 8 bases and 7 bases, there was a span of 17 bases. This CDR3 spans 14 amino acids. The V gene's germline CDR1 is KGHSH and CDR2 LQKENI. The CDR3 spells CASLTDRNSEKLFF. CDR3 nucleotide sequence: TGTGCCAGCCTAACGGACAGAAACTCTGAAAAACTGTTTTTT.

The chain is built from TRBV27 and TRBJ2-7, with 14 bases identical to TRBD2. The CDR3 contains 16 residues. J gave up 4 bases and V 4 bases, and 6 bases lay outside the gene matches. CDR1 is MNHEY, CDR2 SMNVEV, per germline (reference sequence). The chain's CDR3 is CASSSTRLAGGYEQYF. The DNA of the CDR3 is TGTGCCAGCAGTTCCACAAGACTAGCGGGAGGGTACGAGCAGTACTTC.

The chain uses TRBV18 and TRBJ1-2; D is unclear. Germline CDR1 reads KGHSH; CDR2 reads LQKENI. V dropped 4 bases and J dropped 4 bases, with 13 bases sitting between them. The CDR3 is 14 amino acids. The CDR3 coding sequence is TGTGCCAGCTCACTACAGAAGACCTCCTATGGCTACACCTTC. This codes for CASSLQKTSYGYTF.

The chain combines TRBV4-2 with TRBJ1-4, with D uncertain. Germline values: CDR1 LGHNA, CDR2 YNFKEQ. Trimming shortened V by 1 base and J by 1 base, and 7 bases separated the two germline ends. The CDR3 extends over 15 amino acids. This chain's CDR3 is CASSQAGGTNEKLFF. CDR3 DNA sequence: TGTGCCAGCAGCCAAGCGGGTGGAACTAATGAAAAACTGTTTTTT.

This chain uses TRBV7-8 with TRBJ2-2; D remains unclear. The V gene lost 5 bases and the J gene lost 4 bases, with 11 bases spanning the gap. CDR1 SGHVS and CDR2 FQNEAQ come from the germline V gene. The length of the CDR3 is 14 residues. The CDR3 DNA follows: TGTGCCAGCAGCCTAACCTTGCGCACCGGGGAGCTGTTTTTT. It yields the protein CASSLTLRTGELFF.

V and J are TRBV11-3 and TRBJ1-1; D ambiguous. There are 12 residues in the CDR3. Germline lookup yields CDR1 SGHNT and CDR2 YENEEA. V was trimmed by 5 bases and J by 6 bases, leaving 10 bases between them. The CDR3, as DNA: TGTGCCAGCAGCACAACACGGGCTGAAGCTTTCTTT. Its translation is CASSTTRAEAFF. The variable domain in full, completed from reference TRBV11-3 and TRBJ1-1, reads EAGVVQSPRYKIIEKKQPVAFWCNPISGHNTLYWYLQNLGQGPELLIRYENEEAVDDSQLPKDRFSAERLKGVDSTLKIQPAELGDSAVYLCASSTTRAEAFFGQGTRLTVV.

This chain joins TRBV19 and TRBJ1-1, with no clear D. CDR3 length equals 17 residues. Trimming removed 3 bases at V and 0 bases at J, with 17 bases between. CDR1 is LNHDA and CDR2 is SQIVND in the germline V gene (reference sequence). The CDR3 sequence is CASSIGREAGLNTEAFF. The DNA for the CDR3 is TGTGCCAGTAGTATCGGAAGGGAGGCCGGACTGAACACTGAAGCTTTCTTT.

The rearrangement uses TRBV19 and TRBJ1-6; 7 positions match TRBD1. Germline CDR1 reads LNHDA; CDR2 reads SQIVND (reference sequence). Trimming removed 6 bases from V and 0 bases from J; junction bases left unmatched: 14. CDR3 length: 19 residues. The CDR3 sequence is CASSPIRGDMGSYNSPLHF. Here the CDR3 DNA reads TGTGCCAGTAGCCCGATCAGGGGGGACATGGGCTCCTATAATTCACCCCTCCACTTT.

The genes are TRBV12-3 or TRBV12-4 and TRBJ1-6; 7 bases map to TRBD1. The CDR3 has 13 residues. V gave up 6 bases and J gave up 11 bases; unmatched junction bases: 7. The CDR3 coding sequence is TGTGCCAGCAGATATACAGGGGCGGCACCCCTCCACTTT. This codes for CASRYTGAAPLHF.

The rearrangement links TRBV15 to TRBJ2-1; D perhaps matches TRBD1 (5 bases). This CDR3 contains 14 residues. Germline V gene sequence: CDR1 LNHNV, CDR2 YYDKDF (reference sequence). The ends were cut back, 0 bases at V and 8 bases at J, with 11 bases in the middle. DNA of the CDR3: TGTGCCACCAGCAGAGATTATGGGGCGGATGAGCAGTTCTTC. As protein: CATSRDYGADEQFF.

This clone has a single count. In DNA form, the CDR3 reads TGTGCCAGTAGACCCTTCAGCGGGGACCCTGAAGCTTTCTTT. It translates to CASRPFSGDPEAFF. This rearrangement joins TRBV19 to TRBJ1-1; the D gene is possibly TRBD1 (5 bases). Trimming removed 6 bases at V and 6 bases at J, with 17 bases between. The CDR3 sequence is 14 residues long. The germline V gene encodes CDR1 LNHDA and CDR2 SQIVND (reference sequence).

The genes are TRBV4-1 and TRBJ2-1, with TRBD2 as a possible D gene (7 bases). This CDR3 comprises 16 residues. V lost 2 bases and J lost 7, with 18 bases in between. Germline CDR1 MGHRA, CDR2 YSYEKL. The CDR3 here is CASSQHLTGGPNEQFF. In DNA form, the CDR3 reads TGCGCCAGCAGCCAACATCTCACGGGGGGCCCTAATGAGCAGTTCTTC.

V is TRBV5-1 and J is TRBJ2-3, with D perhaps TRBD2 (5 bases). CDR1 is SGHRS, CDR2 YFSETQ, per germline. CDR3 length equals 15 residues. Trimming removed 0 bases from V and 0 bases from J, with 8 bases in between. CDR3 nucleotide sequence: TGCGCCAGCAGCTTGGCGGGGTATAGCACAGATACGCAGTATTTT. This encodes CASSLAGYSTDTQYF.

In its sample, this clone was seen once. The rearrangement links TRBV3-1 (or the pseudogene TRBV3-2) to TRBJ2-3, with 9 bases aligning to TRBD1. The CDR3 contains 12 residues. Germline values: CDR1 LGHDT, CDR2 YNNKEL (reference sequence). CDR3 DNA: TGTGCTGCCGGGACAGGGTGGAATACGCAGTATTTT. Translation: CAAGTGWNTQYF.

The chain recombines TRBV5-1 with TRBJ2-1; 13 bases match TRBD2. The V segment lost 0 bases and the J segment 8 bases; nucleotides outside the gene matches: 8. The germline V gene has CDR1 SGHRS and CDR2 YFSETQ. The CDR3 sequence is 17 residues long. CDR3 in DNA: TGCGCCAGCAGCTTGGGGCGACTAGCGGGAGGTAGCGATGAGCAGTTCTTC. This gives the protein CASSLGRLAGGSDEQFF.

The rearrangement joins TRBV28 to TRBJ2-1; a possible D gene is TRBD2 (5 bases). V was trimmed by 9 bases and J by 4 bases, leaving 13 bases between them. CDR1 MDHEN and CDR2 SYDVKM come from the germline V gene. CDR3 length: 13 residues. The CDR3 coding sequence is TGTGCCAGTGCGGGTGGGCCATACAATGAGCAGTTCTTC. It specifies CASAGGPYNEQFF.

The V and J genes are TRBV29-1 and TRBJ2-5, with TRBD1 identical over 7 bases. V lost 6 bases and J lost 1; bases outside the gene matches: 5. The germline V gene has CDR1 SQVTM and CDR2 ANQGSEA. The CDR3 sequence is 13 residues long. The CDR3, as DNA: TGCAGCGTGGGACAGAATAGCCAAGAGACCCAGTACTTC. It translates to CSVGQNSQETQYF.

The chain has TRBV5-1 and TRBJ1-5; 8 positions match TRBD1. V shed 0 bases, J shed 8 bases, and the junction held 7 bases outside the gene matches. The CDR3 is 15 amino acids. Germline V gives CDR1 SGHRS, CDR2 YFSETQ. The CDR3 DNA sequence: TGCGCCAGCAGCTTGGCCCCACAGGGGGGTGAGCCCCAGCATTTT. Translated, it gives CASSLAPQGGEPQHF.

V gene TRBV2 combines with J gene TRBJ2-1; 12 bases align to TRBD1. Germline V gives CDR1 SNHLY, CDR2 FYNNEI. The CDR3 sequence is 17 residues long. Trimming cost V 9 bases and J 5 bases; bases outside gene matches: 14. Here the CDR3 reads CARRDRGLRSPDNEQFF. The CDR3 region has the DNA TGTGCCAGGCGGGACAGGGGGCTCCGGAGTCCTGACAATGAGCAGTTCTTC.

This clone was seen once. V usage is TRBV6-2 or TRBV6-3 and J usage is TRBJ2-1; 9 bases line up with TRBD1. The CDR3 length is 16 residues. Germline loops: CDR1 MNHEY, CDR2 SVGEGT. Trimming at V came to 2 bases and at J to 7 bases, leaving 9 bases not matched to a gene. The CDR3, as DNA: TGTGCCAGCAGTTACACCTTCGGGACAGGGTTGAATGAGCAGTTCTTC. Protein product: CASSYTFGTGLNEQFF.

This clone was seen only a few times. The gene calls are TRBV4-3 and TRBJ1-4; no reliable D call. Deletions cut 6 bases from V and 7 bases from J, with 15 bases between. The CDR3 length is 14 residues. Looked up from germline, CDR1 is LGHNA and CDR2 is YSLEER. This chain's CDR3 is CASRPEAFGEKLFF. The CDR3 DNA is TGCGCCAGCAGGCCCGAAGCTTTTGGTGAAAAACTGTTTTTT.

The CDR3 protein is CASRVGLRGDSNEKLFF. CDR3 nucleotide sequence: TGCGCCAGCAGAGTGGGACTCCGGGGGGACTCTAATGAAAAACTGTTTTTT. This chain links TRBV5-1 with TRBJ1-4, with D possibly being TRBD1 (5 bases). Germline V gene data show CDR1 as SGHRS and CDR2 as YFSETQ. V lost 5 bases and J lost 3, with 20 bases in between. The CDR3 runs 17 residues.

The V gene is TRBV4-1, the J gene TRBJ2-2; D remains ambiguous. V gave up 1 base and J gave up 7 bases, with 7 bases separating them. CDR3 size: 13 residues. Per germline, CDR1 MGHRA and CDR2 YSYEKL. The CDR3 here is CASSQVPNGELFF. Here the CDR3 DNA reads TGCGCCAGCAGCCAAGTCCCTAACGGGGAGCTGTTTTTT.

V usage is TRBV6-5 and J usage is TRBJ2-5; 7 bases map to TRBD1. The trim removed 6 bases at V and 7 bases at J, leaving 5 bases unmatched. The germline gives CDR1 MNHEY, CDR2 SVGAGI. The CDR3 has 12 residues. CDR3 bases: TGTGCCAGCAGCCGCACAGGGGTGACCCAGTACTTC. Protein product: CASSRTGVTQYF.

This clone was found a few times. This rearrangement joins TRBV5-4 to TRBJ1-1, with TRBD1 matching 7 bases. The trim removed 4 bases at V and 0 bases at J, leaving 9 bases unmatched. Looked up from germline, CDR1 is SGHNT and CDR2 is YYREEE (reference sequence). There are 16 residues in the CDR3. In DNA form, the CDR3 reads TGTGCCAGCAGCGGGGGACAGACCACCATGAACACTGAAGCTTTCTTT. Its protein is CASSGGQTTMNTEAFF.

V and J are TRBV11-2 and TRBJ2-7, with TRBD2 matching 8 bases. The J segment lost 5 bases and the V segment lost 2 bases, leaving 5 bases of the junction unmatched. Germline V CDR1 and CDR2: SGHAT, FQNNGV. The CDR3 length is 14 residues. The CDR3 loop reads CASSLSSGRNEQYF. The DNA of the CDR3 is TGTGCCAGCAGCTTATCTAGCGGGCGGAACGAGCAGTACTTC.

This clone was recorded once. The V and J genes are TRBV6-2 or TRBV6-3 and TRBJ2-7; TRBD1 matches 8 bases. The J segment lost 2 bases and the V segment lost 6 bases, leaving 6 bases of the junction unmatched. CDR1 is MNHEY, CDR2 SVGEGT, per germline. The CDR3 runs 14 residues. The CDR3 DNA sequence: TGTGCCAGCAGCTGGACAGGGCTCGCCTACGAGCAGTACTTC. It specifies CASSWTGLAYEQYF.

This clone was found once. This chain's CDR3 is CASSEQGEGQPQHF. Written as DNA, the CDR3 is TGTGCCAGCAGTGAACAGGGGGAAGGACAGCCCCAGCATTTT. The V gene is TRBV6-1, the J gene TRBJ1-5, with 7 nucleotides matching TRBD1. The CDR3 length is 14 residues. V was clipped by 2 bases and J by 7 bases; unmatched bases: 5. Germline CDR1 MNHNS, CDR2 SASEGT.

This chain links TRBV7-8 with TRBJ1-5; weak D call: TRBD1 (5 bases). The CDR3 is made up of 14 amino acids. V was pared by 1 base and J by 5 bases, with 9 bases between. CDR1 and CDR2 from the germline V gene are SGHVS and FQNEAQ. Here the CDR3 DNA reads TGTGCCAGCAGCTTAGGGACACCGGATCAGCCCCAGCATTTT. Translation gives CASSLGTPDQPQHF.

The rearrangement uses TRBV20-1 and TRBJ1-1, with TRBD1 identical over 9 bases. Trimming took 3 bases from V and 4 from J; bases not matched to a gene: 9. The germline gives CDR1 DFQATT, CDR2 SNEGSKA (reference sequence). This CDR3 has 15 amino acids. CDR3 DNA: TGCAGTGCTAGTCCCCGGGACAGGGTATCCACTGAAGCTTTCTTT. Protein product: CSASPRDRVSTEAFF.

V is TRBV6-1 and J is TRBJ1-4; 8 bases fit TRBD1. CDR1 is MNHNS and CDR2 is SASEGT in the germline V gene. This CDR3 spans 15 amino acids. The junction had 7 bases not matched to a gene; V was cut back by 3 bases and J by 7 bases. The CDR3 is CASSDRGTGVEKLFF. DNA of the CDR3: TGTGCCAGCAGTGATCGGGGGACAGGTGTTGAAAAACTGTTTTTT.